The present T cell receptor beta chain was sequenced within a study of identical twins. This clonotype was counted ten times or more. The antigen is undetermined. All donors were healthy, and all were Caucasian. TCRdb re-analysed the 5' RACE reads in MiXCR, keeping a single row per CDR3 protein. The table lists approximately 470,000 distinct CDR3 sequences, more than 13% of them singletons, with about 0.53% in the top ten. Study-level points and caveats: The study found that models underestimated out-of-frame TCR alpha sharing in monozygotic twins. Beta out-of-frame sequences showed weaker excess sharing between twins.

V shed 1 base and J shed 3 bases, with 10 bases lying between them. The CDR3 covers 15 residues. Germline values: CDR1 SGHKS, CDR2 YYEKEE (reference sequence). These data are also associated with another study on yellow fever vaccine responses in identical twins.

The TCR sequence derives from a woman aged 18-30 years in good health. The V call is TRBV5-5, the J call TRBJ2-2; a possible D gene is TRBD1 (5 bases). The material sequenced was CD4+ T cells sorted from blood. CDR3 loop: CASSLLVGDTGELFF. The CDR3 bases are TGTGCCAGCAGCTTGTTGGTAGGGGACACCGGGGAGCTGTTTTTT.